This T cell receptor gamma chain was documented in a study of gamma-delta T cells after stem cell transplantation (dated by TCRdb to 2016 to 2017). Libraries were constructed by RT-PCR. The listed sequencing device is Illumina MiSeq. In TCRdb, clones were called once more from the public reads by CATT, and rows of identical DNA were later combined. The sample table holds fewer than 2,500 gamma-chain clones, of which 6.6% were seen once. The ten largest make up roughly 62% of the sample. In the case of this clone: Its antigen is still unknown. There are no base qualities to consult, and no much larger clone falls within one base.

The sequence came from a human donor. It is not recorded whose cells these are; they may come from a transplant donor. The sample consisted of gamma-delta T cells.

The encoded CDR3 is CALWEVAIQLGKKIKVF. In nucleotide form, the sequence is TGTGCCTTGTGGGAGGTCGCAATACAGTTGGGCAAAAAAATCAAGGTATTT. The V and J segments used are TRGV9 and TRGJP. The J gene, absent from TCRdb, was called here by matching the DNA to germline. The CDR3 runs 17 residues from the cysteine to the phenylalanine. Only CDR3 DNA is held: 51 bases, read in frame from base 1. From V the trimming removes 1 base and from J it removes 8 bases, while the gene matches leave 8 bases of the junction unaccounted for. CDR1 and CDR2 were assigned from the germline V gene (reference sequence) as GITISATS and ISYDGTV.